The TCR beta chain described here comes from a study of T cells in Graves' hyperthyroidism and ophthalmopathy. Study in general: Peripheral blood was drawn at first diagnosis, prior to all treatment.

Calling Graves' hyperthyroidism stable meant ophthalmopathy did not progress within 18 months. Patients were excluded because of uncontrolled infection, other autoimmune disease, pregnancy or lactation. The diagnostic basis comprised clinical symptoms, serum thyroxine and TRAb, thyroid ultrasound and orbital computed tomography. RNA transcripts yielded amplified TCR beta CDR3 regions. First-round RT-PCR with HTBI primers amplified the TCR CDR3 region. One entry per CDR3 protein results from TCRdb running MiXCR on the multiplex PCR reads. Of 500,000 to 700,000 distinct CDR3 sequences in the sample, 16% were seen once. The CDR3 runs to 14 residues. V was shortened by 0 bases and J by 6 bases, with 9 bases between the two germline ends. Germline-derived CDR1 and CDR2 are SGHRS and YFSETQ.

The TCR was taken from a young woman with Graves' hyperthyroidism. The chain is built from TRBV5-1 and TRBJ1-4; maybe TRBD1 (6 bases). The sequenced sample was blood. CDR3 loop: CASSLVAGDEKLFF. CDR3 nucleotides: TGCGCCAGCAGCTTGGTGGCAGGGGATGAAAAACTGTTTTTT.